These T cell receptor beta chains were read from a single sample in a study of T cell repertoires in cytomegalovirus infection. One entry per CDR3 protein results from TCRdb running MiXCR on the reads. The table lists about 350,000 distinct CDR3 sequences, roughly 34% of them singletons, with 13% in the top ten. For these receptors, no antigen is known. Sequences were derived from cultured PBMCs, sampled from culture after CMV antigen stimulation. Receptor source: a human donor in good health (CMV status not recorded). Some clones in this sample may be carry-over from other donors' samples. The CDR3 runs from the conserved cysteine through the conserved F or W. A D gene is named only where the DNA matches it firmly.

v_call: TRBV5-4
d_call: TRBD2
j_call: TRBJ2-3
cdr3_aa: CASSSGLAVQDTQYF

v_call: TRBV6-1
d_call: NA
j_call: TRBJ2-3
cdr3_aa: CASSPDGRDTQYF

v_call: TRBV4-2
d_call: NA
j_call: TRBJ2-1
cdr3_aa: CASSQHWLYNEQFF

v_call: TRBV6-5
d_call: NA
j_call: TRBJ2-7
cdr3_aa: CASSPKRLGGGYEQYF

v_call: TRBV5-4
d_call: TRBD2
j_call: TRBJ2-1
cdr3_aa: CASSPGGSGTDHEQFF

v_call: TRBV3-1
d_call: NA
j_call: TRBJ1-2
cdr3_aa: CASSQDIKGIGGYTF

v_call: TRBV6-2/TRBV6-3
d_call: TRBD2
j_call: TRBJ2-7
cdr3_aa: CASNAGSGGLEQYF

v_call: TRBV2
d_call: NA
j_call: TRBJ2-1
cdr3_aa: CASMSEGGFSYNEQFF

v_call: TRBV7-6
d_call: TRBD1
j_call: TRBJ2-7
cdr3_aa: CASSLGVTGENEQYF

v_call: TRBV7-9
d_call: NA
j_call: TRBJ2-1
cdr3_aa: CASSPSTGLNEQFF

v_call: TRBV7-6
d_call: NA
j_call: TRBJ1-5
cdr3_aa: CASSPSLGTGQPQHF

v_call: TRBV20-1
d_call: NA
j_call: TRBJ1-1
cdr3_aa: CSARDRVGYTEAFF

v_call: TRBV4-3
d_call: NA
j_call: TRBJ2-6
cdr3_aa: CASSQDSPLRYLVRSGANVLTF

v_call: TRBV27
d_call: TRBD1
j_call: TRBJ1-1
cdr3_aa: CASSLQGVWNTEAFF

v_call: TRBV28
d_call: TRBD1
j_call: TRBJ2-1
cdr3_aa: CASSPSGAGGNEQFF

v_call: TRBV19
d_call: NA
j_call: TRBJ1-2
cdr3_aa: CASSPDIYGYTF

v_call: TRBV27
d_call: TRBD1
j_call: TRBJ2-2
cdr3_aa: CASSFKGQGDTGELFF

v_call: TRBV6-2/TRBV6-3
d_call: TRBD2
j_call: TRBJ2-2
cdr3_aa: CATGGITSGKSGELFF

v_call: TRBV7-2
d_call: NA
j_call: TRBJ1-6
cdr3_aa: CASSVWTAPGSPLHF

v_call: TRBV29-1
d_call: NA
j_call: TRBJ1-4
cdr3_aa: CSVGDTGEKLFF

v_call: TRBV7-2
d_call: NA
j_call: TRBJ2-1
cdr3_aa: CASSLGWVSQSRDHREQFF

v_call: TRBV9
d_call: NA
j_call: TRBJ2-1
cdr3_aa: CATSTGGSGPLNEQFF

v_call: TRBV6-6
d_call: NA
j_call: TRBJ2-5
cdr3_aa: CASMAETQYF

v_call: TRBV7-6
d_call: NA
j_call: TRBJ2-7
cdr3_aa: CASSPRSSEQYF

v_call: TRBV28
d_call: NA
j_call: TRBJ2-5
cdr3_aa: CASSTPRETQYF

v_call: TRBV7-6
d_call: TRBD1
j_call: TRBJ2-2
cdr3_aa: CASSLRLTGGGTGELFF

v_call: TRBV7-3
d_call: NA
j_call: TRBJ2-5
cdr3_aa: CASSFTGFGTQETQYF

v_call: TRBV7-2
d_call: NA
j_call: TRBJ2-4
cdr3_aa: CASSLGGSKNIQYF

v_call: TRBV11-2
d_call: NA
j_call: TRBJ1-1
cdr3_aa: CASSKVQNTEAFF

v_call: TRBV7-9
d_call: TRBD1
j_call: TRBJ1-6
cdr3_aa: CASTLGTGLGSPLHF

v_call: TRBV20-1
d_call: TRBD2
j_call: TRBJ2-1
cdr3_aa: CSANSGLAFSDEQFF

v_call: TRBV7-6
d_call: NA
j_call: TRBJ1-3
cdr3_aa: CASSLLGAASGNTIYF

v_call: TRBV24-1
d_call: TRBD2
j_call: TRBJ2-1
cdr3_aa: CATSDRAGGQQFF

v_call: TRBV20-1
d_call: TRBD2
j_call: TRBJ2-1
cdr3_aa: CSAVSGRARYNEQFF

v_call: TRBV28
d_call: NA
j_call: TRBJ1-1
cdr3_aa: CASSPPLWAVGTEAFF

v_call: TRBV2
d_call: TRBD1
j_call: TRBJ2-2
cdr3_aa: CASSTGQGASRELFF

v_call: TRBV4-1
d_call: NA
j_call: TRBJ2-7
cdr3_aa: CASSLRTGSYEQYF